The clone carrying this T cell receptor beta chain was counted between two and nine times. Antigen unknown. These data are taken from a study of CD8+CD57+ T cells in acquired aplastic anemia. The wider study: Sorted CD4+ and CD8+ cells yielded roughly 3.2 ug of DNA on average.

Study-wide results and caveats: Patients showed no significant difference from controls in CD8+ Simpson's diversity.

It was patients with CD8+CD57+ cell expansion by flow cytometry who were chosen for sequencing. No patient had been given any therapy when blood was sampled. This CDR3 comprises 16 residues. Trimming removed 0 bases from V and 5 bases from J; junction bases left unmatched: 6. CDR1 is MNHNY, CDR2 SVGAGI, per germline (reference sequence). Genomic DNA provided the template from which TCR beta VDJ and CDR3 profiles were obtained. TCRdb reprocessed the reads with MiXCR, giving one entry per CDR3 protein. The sample yields about 220,000 distinct CDR3 sequences, 45% to 50% seen once. The sequence derives from a human donor with aplastic anemia. The chain is built from TRBV6-6 and TRBJ2-2; TRBD2 matches 7 bases. Material for sequencing was sorted CD4+, CD8+, or CD8+CD57+ T cells (not recorded which) from PBMCs. DNA for the CDR3: TGTGCCAGCAGTTACTCGACTAGCTATTTGACCGGGGAGCTGTTTTTT. This gives the protein CASSYSTSYLTGELFF.